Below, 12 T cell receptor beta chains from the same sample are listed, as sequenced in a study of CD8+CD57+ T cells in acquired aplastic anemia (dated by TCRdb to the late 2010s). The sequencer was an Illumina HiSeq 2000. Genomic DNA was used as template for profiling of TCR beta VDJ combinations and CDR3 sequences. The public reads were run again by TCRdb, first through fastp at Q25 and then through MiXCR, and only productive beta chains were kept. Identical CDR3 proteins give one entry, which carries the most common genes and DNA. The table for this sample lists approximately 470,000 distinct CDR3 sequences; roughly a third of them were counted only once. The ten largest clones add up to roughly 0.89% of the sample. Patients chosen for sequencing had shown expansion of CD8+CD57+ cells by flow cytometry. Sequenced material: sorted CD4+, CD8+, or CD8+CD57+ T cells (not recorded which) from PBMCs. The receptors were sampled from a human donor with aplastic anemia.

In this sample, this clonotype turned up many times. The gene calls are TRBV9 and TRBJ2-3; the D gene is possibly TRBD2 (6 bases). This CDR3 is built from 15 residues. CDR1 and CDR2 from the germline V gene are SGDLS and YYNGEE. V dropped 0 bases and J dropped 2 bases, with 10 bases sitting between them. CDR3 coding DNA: TGTGCCAGCAGCGTAGGTCCGGGGGACACAGATACGCAGTATTTT. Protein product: CASSVGPGDTDTQYF.

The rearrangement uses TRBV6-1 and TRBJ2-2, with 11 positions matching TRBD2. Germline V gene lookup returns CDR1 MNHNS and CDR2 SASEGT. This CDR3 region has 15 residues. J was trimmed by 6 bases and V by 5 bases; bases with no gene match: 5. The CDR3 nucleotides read TGTGCCAGCAGTAGCCTTAGCGGGAGGGCCGGGGAGCTGTTTTTT. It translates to CASSSLSGRAGELFF.

The CDR3 protein is CASSQAGRETEAFF. The DNA for the CDR3 is TGTGCCAGCAGCCAAGCTGGCAGGGAAACTGAAGCTTTCTTT. The chain combines TRBV9 with TRBJ1-1; TRBD1 might be the D (5 bases). Germline V gene lookup returns CDR1 SGDLS and CDR2 YYNGEE. The CDR3 has 14 amino acids. Trimming pared 4 bases from V and 5 bases from J, leaving 15 bases between.

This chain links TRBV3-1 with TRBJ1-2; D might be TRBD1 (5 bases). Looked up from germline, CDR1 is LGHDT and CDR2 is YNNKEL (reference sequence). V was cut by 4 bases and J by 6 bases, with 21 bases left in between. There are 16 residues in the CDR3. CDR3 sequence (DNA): TGTGCCAGCAGCCGCCCGGGGCCGATAGGTGGTGATGGCTACACCTTC. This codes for CASSRPGPIGGDGYTF.

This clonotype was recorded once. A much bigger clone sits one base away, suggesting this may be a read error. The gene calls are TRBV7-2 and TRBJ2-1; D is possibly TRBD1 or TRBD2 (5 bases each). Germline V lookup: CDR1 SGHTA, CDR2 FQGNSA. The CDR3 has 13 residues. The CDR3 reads CASSSRDVNEQLF. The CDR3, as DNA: TGTGCCAGCAGCTCCCGGGACGTCAATGAGCAGCTCTTC.

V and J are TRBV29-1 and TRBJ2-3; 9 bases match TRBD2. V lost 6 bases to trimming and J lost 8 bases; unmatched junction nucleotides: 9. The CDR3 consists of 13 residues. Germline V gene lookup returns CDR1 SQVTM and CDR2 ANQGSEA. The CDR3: CSVGLASHGTQYF. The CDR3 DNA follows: TGCAGCGTGGGACTAGCCTCTCACGGTACGCAGTATTTT.

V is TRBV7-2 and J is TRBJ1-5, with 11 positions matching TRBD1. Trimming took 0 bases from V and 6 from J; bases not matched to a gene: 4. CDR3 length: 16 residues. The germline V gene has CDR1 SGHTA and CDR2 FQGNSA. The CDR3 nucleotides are TGTGCCAGCAGCTTAGCCGGGACAGGGGGGAGTCAGCCCCAGCATTTT. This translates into CASSLAGTGGSQPQHF.

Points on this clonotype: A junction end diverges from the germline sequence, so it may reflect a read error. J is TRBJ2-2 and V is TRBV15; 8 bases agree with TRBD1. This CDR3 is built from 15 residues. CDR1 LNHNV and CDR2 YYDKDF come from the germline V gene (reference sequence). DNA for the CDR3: TGTGCCACCAGGGCGGCAGGGGGCTTTACCGGGGAGCTGTCTTTT. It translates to CATRAAGGFTGELSF.

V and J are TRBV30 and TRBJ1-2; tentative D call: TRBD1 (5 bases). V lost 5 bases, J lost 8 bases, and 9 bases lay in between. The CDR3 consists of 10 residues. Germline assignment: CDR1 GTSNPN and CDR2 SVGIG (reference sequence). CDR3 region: CAWGTYGYTF. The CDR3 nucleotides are TGTGCCTGGGGGACGTACGGCTACACCTTC. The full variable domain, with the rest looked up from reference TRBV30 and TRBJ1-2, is SQTIHQWPATLVQPVGSPLSLECTVEGTSNPNLYWYRQAAGRGLQLLFYSVGIGQISSEVPQNLSASRPQDRQFILSSKKLLLSDSGFYLCAWGTYGYTFGSGTRLTVV.

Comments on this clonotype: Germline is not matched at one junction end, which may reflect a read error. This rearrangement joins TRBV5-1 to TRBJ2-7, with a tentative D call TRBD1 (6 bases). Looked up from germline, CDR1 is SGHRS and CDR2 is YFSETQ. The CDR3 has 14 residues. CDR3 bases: TGCGCCAGCAGACGAACAGGGAGCTCCTACGAGCAGCACTTC. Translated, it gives CASRRTGSSYEQHF.

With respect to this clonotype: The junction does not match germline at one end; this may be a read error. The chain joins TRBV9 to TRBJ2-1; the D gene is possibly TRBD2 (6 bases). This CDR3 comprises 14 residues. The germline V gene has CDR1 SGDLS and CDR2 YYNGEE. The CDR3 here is CASKSGETYNGQFF. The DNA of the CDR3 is TGTGCCAGCAAATCGGGGGAAACCTACAATGGGCAGTTCTTC.

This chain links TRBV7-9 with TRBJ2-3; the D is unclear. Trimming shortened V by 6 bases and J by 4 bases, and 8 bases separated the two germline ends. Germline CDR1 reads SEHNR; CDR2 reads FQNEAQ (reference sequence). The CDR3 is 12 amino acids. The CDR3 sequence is CASSSTADTQYF. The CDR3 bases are TGTGCCAGCAGTTCTACGGCAGATACGCAGTATTTT. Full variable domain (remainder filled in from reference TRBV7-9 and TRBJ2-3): DTGVSQNPRHKITKRGQNVTFRCDPISEHNRLYWYRQTLGQGPEFLTYFQNEAQLEKSRLLSDRFSAERPKGSFSTLEIQRTEQGDSAMYLCASSSTADTQYFGPGTRLTVL.